A single sample gave rise to the 20 T cell receptor beta chains below, sequenced in a study of response to subunit inactivated influenza vaccine listed by TCRdb under 2018. Library preparation used RT-PCR. The instrument was an Illumina HiSeq 2500. Through fastp at Q25 and MiXCR, TCRdb rebuilt clones from the public reads, retaining in-frame beta chains. Each CDR3 protein gets just one entry, which takes the most common genes and DNA from the rows behind it. In this sample the table shows fewer than 400,000 distinct CDR3 sequences, 21% of which occur a single time. The top ten constitute roughly 10% of the sample. The source was PBMCs from blood, collected about 19 months after vaccination. Every receptor here comes from a man between 50 and 75 years old who received an inactivated influenza vaccine. Donor details come from another sample of the same person, matched by shared clones.

This clonotype was counted only a few times. This chain joins TRBV29-1 and TRBJ1-5; a weak D match, TRBD1 (6 bases). This CDR3 contains 14 residues. CDR1 and CDR2 from the germline V gene are SQVTM and ANQGSEA. V lost 7 bases, J lost 5 bases, and 18 bases lay in between. The CDR3, as DNA: TGCAGCGCCACCTCGACAGGTCCGGATCAGCCCCAGCATTTT. Its protein is CSATSTGPDQPQHF.

The chain couples TRBV12-3 or TRBV12-4 to TRBJ2-7; the D gene could be TRBD1 or TRBD2 (5 bases each). This CDR3 region has 15 residues. V lost 6 bases and J 3 bases, leaving 18 bases between the germline ends. The CDR3 sequence is CASSSDGTKFYEQYF. The CDR3 DNA reads as TGTGCCAGCAGCTCCGACGGGACGAAATTCTACGAGCAGTACTTC.

The chain is built from TRBV4-3 and TRBJ1-1, with D tentatively TRBD1 (6 bases). This CDR3 comprises 16 residues. V was trimmed by 0 bases and J by 3 bases, leaving 14 bases between them. Germline assignment: CDR1 LGHNA and CDR2 YSLEER. CDR3 loop: CASSQDSLGGHTEAFF. The CDR3 DNA reads TGCGCCAGCAGCCAAGATTCCCTCGGGGGGCACACTGAAGCTTTCTTT.

The CDR3 DNA reads TGTGCCACCAGCAGAAGCCGCGGAGGGAATCAGCCCCAGCATTTT. Encoded protein: CATSRSRGGNQPQHF. The chain uses TRBV15 and TRBJ1-5; D uncertain. The CDR3 runs 15 residues. Per the germline V gene, CDR1 is LNHNV and CDR2 is YYDKDF (reference sequence). Trimming pared 2 bases from V and 4 bases from J, leaving 12 bases between. Combining the CDR3 with reference TRBV15 and TRBJ1-5 gives the whole variable domain DAMVIQNPRYQVTQFGKPVTLSCSQTLNHNVMYWYQQKSSQAPKLLFHYYDKDFNNEADTPDNFQSRRPNTSFCFLDIRSPGLGDTAMYLCATSRSRGGNQPQHFGDGTRLSIL.

The genes are TRBV27 and TRBJ1-1; no definite D call. This CDR3 region has 15 residues. V was clipped by 3 bases and J by 4 bases, with 15 bases between them. Germline V gene lookup returns CDR1 MNHEY and CDR2 SMNVEV (reference sequence). The CDR3 coding sequence is TGTGCCAGCAGTTTTTTAAGTTTTGGGGTCACTGAAGCTTTCTTT. This codes for CASSFLSFGVTEAFF.

This chain joins TRBV28 and TRBJ2-1, with TRBD2 as a possible D gene (6 bases). The CDR3 runs 12 residues. The ends were cut back, 6 bases at V and 8 bases at J, with 11 bases in the middle. Germline CDR1 MDHEN, CDR2 SYDVKM. The CDR3 is CASSRRGYEQFF. The CDR3 bases are TGTGCCAGCAGCAGGAGGGGCTATGAGCAGTTCTTC. Complete variable domain (other parts from reference TRBV28 and TRBJ2-1): DVKVTQSSRYLVKRTGEKVFLECVQDMDHENMFWYRQDPGLGLRLIYFSYDVKMKEKGDIPEGYSVSREKKERFSLILESASTNQTSMYLCASSRRGYEQFFGPGTRLTVL.

This clonotype was counted between two and nine times. This sequence joins TRBV4-3 and TRBJ2-2; D is possibly TRBD1 (5 bases). The CDR3 sequence is 15 residues long. Germline lookup yields CDR1 LGHNA and CDR2 YSLEER. V was shortened by 5 bases and J by 5 bases, with 15 bases between the two germline ends. CDR3 nucleotides: TGCGCCAGCAGCACCGAGCCTCAGGGAACCGGGGAGCTGTTTTTT. It specifies CASSTEPQGTGELFF.

This clonotype was detected a few times. The CDR3 protein is CAWSALTGGTGELFF. CDR3 coding DNA: TGTGCCTGGAGTGCCCTTACAGGAGGTACCGGGGAGCTGTTTTTT. This chain uses TRBV30 with TRBJ2-2; D may correspond to TRBD1 or TRBD2 (5 bases each). The CDR3 is made up of 15 amino acids. The germline gives CDR1 GTSNPN, CDR2 SVGIG (reference sequence). The germline V and J ends were trimmed by 1 base and 5 bases, with 14 bases remaining between them.

This clonotype was recorded many times. This chain connects TRBV20-1 to TRBJ2-7, with D tentatively TRBD1 or TRBD2 (5 bases each). There are 16 residues in the CDR3. The V gene lost 2 bases and the J gene lost 1 base, with 18 bases spanning the gap. The germline V gene has CDR1 DFQATT and CDR2 SNEGSKA (reference sequence). The CDR3 DNA is TGCAGTGCTAGACCATTACGAACCGGGGCGTCCTACGAGCAGTACTTC. It translates to CSARPLRTGASYEQYF.

This clonotype was observed many times. This chain uses TRBV28 with TRBJ1-5; 7 positions match TRBD1. In germline, CDR1 is MDHEN, CDR2 SYDVKM. CDR3 size: 11 residues. The V gene end was trimmed by 9 bases and the J gene end by 9 bases; junction bases not matched to a gene: 5. In DNA, the CDR3 is TGTGCCAGTGAACAGGGGAGGCCCCAGCATTTT. It specifies CASEQGRPQHF.

The chain carries TRBV4-2 and TRBJ1-1; D unclear. V was trimmed by 2 bases and J by 11 bases, leaving 27 bases between them. CDR1 LGHNA and CDR2 YNFKEQ come from the germline V gene. The CDR3 consists of 17 residues. The CDR3 here is CASSQKAKLNKVLGAFF. DNA for the CDR3: TGTGCCAGCAGCCAAAAGGCCAAACTCAATAAAGTGCTAGGCGCTTTCTTT.

The chain couples TRBV28 to TRBJ2-5; D not resolved. This CDR3 has 14 amino acids. Germline assignment: CDR1 MDHEN and CDR2 SYDVKM. The V gene lost 3 bases and the J gene lost 6 bases, with 14 bases spanning the gap. The CDR3 DNA is TGTGCCAGCAGTTTCGGCGGTGGTGGGAAGACCCAGTACTTC. As protein: CASSFGGGGKTQYF.

This clonotype has only a few counts. This sequence joins TRBV4-1 and TRBJ2-7, with D possibly TRBD2 on 7 matching bases. V was shortened by 4 bases and J by 3 bases, with 19 bases between the two germline ends. The germline V gene encodes CDR1 MGHRA and CDR2 YSYEKL. This CDR3 region has 16 residues. The DNA for the CDR3 is TGCGCCAGCAGCCCCCTAAAGGGGGGGGGCTTCTACGAGCAGTACTTC. It yields the protein CASSPLKGGGFYEQYF.

The chain employs TRBV6-5 and TRBJ2-7, with TRBD2 identical over 9 bases. The CDR3 length is 16 residues. Germline V gives CDR1 MNHEY, CDR2 SVGAGI. The trim removed 3 bases at V and 5 bases at J, leaving 11 bases unmatched. DNA of the CDR3: TGTGCCAGCAGTTATTTCGCTAGCGGGGCGGGAAACGAGCAGTACTTC. It yields the protein CASSYFASGAGNEQYF.

This clonotype has a handful of counts. The chain employs TRBV20-1 and TRBJ1-3; D ambiguous. Germline V gene sequence: CDR1 DFQATT, CDR2 SNEGSKA (reference sequence). The CDR3 contains 11 residues. Trimming cost V 5 bases and J 3 bases, with 5 bases left between them. DNA of the CDR3: TGCAGTGCTCCCTTTGGAAACACCATATATTTT. Its translation: CSAPFGNTIYF.

The V call is TRBV19, the J call TRBJ2-7; 7 bases match TRBD1. CDR1 and CDR2 from the germline V gene are LNHDA and SQIVND (reference sequence). The CDR3 runs to 14 residues. Trimming took 8 bases from V and 0 from J; bases not matched to a gene: 7. In nucleotides, the CDR3 is TGTGCCAGTTCAAGGGGACAGAGCTCCTACGAGCAGTACTTC. It yields the protein CASSRGQSSYEQYF.

The rearrangement joins TRBV12-3 or TRBV12-4 to TRBJ2-7; no clear D gene. Between the trimmed V and J ends, which lost 4 bases and 6 bases, there was a span of 10 bases. The CDR3 spans 12 residues. CDR3: CASSSPDREQYF. CDR3 coding DNA: TGTGCCAGCAGTTCCCCCGACCGCGAGCAGTACTTC.

CDR3 coding DNA: TGTGCCAGCAGCCAGGGATTTAACTATGGCTACACCTTC. It specifies CASSQGFNYGYTF. This chain links TRBV3-1 with TRBJ1-2, with no clear D. The CDR3 sequence is 13 residues long. V lost 3 bases and J lost 1, with 6 bases in between. The V gene's germline CDR1 is LGHDT and CDR2 YNNKEL (reference sequence).

There are a few counts of this clonotype. The chain is built from TRBV19 and TRBJ1-5; no clear D gene. This CDR3 is 15 amino acids long. In germline, CDR1 is LNHDA, CDR2 SQIVND (reference sequence). V was clipped by 5 bases and J by 4 bases, with 15 bases between them. The CDR3 bases are TGTGCCAGTAGTTTCCGGGCCGCTCTAAATCAGCCCCAGCATTTT. Translation: CASSFRAALNQPQHF.

V and J are TRBV2 and TRBJ1-5; D is uncertain. Trimming removed 6 bases from V and 0 bases from J, with 12 bases in between. Germline V CDR1 and CDR2: SNHLY, FYNNEI. The CDR3 has 15 residues. As DNA, the CDR3 is TGTGCCAGCAGCCAGGAATTCTATAGCAATCAGCCCCAGCATTTT. It codes for CASSQEFYSNQPQHF.